This note documents a single T cell receptor (beta chain) sequence. What it recognizes is unknown. The data derive from a study of OX40 agonist ivuxolimab in advanced cancers. Study-wide points: Antigens targeted by the expanded peripheral T cells were not determined.

The germline V gene encodes CDR1 SGHVS and CDR2 FQNEAQ. V dropped 7 bases and J dropped 0 bases, with 21 bases sitting between them. This CDR3 has 17 amino acids. Clones were read by immunoSEQ multiplex PCR, and TCRdb kept only the in-frame ones, dropping some. The sample comprises 70,000 to 95,000 clones, approximately 85% of which are singletons, and 5.5% to 8% rests with the top ten. The sequence was collected from an adult with an advanced solid tumor such as melanoma, head and neck, liver or kidney cancer. J is TRBJ1-2 and V is TRBV7-8; TRBD1 might be the D (6 bases). The sequencing here drew on CD4+ or CD8+ T cells sorted from blood, taken in a trial of the OX40 agonist ivuxolimab. CDR3 DNA: TGTGCCAGCACCCCTTACAGGGTTTCTCCACCTAACTATGGCTACACCTTC. Translation gives CASTPYRVSPPNYGYTF.